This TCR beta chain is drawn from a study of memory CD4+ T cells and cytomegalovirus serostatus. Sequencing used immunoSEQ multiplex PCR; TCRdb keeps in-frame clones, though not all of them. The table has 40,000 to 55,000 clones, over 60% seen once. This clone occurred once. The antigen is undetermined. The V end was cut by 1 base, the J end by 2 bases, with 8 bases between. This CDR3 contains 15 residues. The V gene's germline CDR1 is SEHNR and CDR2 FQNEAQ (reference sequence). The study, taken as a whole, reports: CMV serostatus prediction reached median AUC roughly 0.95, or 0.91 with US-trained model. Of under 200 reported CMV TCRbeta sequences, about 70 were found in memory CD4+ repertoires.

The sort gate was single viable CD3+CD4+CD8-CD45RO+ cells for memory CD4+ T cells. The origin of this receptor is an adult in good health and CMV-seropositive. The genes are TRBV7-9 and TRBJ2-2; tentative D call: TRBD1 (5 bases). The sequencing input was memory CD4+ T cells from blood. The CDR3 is CASSLGGPNTGELFF. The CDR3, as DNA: TGTGCCAGCAGCTTAGGGGGCCCCAACACCGGGGAGCTGTTTTTT.